Given below is one T cell receptor beta chain in context. Its antigen is not identified. Primers: 60 Vbeta forward and 13 Jbeta reverse. Only in-frame clones appear in the TCRdb table, and some are missing; sequencing was by immunoSEQ multiplex PCR. The sample includes about 130,000 clones, 70% of them seen just once. This record comes from a study of cytomegalovirus exposure and HLA in healthy donors. Whole-study findings and limits: Relative to equally common others, HLA-associated TCR beta chains showed greater clonal expansion in a later analysis. Productive status was seen about 87% or about 30% of the time for most TCR beta V segments in an earlier analysis. It was 160 or so TCR beta chains that were listed as cytomegalovirus-associated. A later analysis revealed that TCR association rates differed between HLA loci, peaking at DRB1 and bottoming out at HLA-C.

The germline V and J ends were trimmed by 0 bases and 0 bases, with 10 bases remaining between them. The CDR3 runs to 17 residues. Germline CDR1 is SGHKS and CDR2 is YYEKEE (reference sequence). The clonotype was recovered from a woman aged 55-69 years in good health and CMV-seropositive. Source material: PBMCs. The chain recombines TRBV5-5 with TRBJ2-6; perhaps TRBD1 as D (6 bases). This CDR3 reads CASSLGDTRSGANVLTF. The CDR3 region has the DNA TGTGCCAGCAGCTTGGGGGACACCCGCTCTGGGGCCAACGTCCTGACTTTC.